A single sample gave rise to the 25 T cell receptor beta chains below, sequenced in a study of blood T cell repertoires in COVID-19. TCRdb's table, derived via immunoSEQ multiplex PCR, lists solely in-frame clones and lacks some. The sample contains around 200,000 clones, roughly four fifths of which appear only once. Sequencing was carried out using peripheral blood. These receptors were taken from a woman aged 40 to 55 with acute or convalescent COVID-19.

This clone was seen a few times. This chain connects TRBV27 to TRBJ2-7; 10 nucleotides agree with TRBD2. The germline gives CDR1 MNHEY, CDR2 SMNVEV (reference sequence). The CDR3 length is 17 residues. V lost 5 bases, J lost 2 bases, and 12 bases stayed unmatched. CDR3 sequence reads: CASSPGLFSGRAYEQYF. The CDR3 DNA sequence: TGTGCCAGCAGTCCCGGGTTGTTCAGCGGGAGGGCCTACGAGCAGTACTTC.

This clone was seen once. This chain connects TRBV2 to TRBJ2-4; TRBD2 agrees at 7 bases. V lost 8 bases to trimming and J lost 4 bases; unmatched junction nucleotides: 5. The CDR3 is made up of 13 amino acids. Germline CDR1 is SNHLY and CDR2 is FYNNEI. The CDR3, as DNA: TGTGCCAGCGAGTTGGGGGGGAAAAACATTCAGTACTTC. Protein: CASELGGKNIQYF.

This rearrangement joins TRBV24-1 to TRBJ2-5; TRBD1 aligns across 9 bases. Germline CDR1 and CDR2: KGHDR and SFDVKD. This CDR3 has 16 residues. The J segment lost 4 bases and the V segment lost 4 bases, leaving 9 bases of the junction unmatched. CDR3 loop: CATSDGGQGVGETQYF. For the CDR3, the DNA is TGTGCCACCAGTGACGGGGGACAGGGAGTGGGAGAGACCCAGTACTTC.

The CDR3 nucleotides read TGTGCCGCCGGCTTCGGGGACACTGAAGCTTTCTTT. This sequence encodes CAAGFGDTEAFF. The chain employs TRBV5-8 and TRBJ1-1; no clear D gene. This CDR3 is built from 12 residues. Germline V lookup: CDR1 SGHTS, CDR2 YDEGEE. V was clipped by 10 bases and J by 3 bases, with 13 bases between them. The whole variable domain, remainder taken from reference TRBV5-8 and TRBJ1-1, is EAGVTQSPTHLIKTRGQQATLRCSPISGHTSVYWYQQALGLGLQFLLWYDEGEERNRGNFPPRFSGRQFPNYSSELNVNALELEDSALYLCAAGFGDTEAFFGQGTRLTVV.

This clone was observed a few times. This sequence joins TRBV28 and TRBJ1-1; TRBD1 matches 8 bases. This CDR3 comprises 15 residues. Germline CDR1 MDHEN, CDR2 SYDVKM. Trimming removed 6 bases from V and 4 bases from J; junction bases left unmatched: 10. For the CDR3, the DNA is TGTGCCAGCAGCCTAACCGGACAGGGTACCACTGAAGCTTTCTTT. Its protein is CASSLTGQGTTEAFF.

A single count supports this clone. This chain connects TRBV28 to TRBJ1-1, with D possibly being TRBD1 (5 bases). V was cut by 2 bases and J by 3 bases, with 10 bases left in between. CDR3 size: 14 residues. Germline CDR1 and CDR2: MDHEN and SYDVKM. CDR3 sequence: CASSLERGYTEAFF. Written as DNA, the CDR3 is TGTGCCAGCAGTTTAGAAAGGGGATACACTGAAGCTTTCTTT.

The chain is built from TRBV5-4 and TRBJ1-2; TRBD1 might be the D (6 bases). Germline CDR1 SGHNT, CDR2 YYREEE (reference sequence). V was cut by 4 bases and J by 8 bases, with 15 bases left in between. The CDR3 sequence is 13 residues long. The CDR3 region has the DNA TGTGCCAGCAGCGCAAAAGGGGGACGGGGCTACACCTTC. Encoded protein: CASSAKGGRGYTF.

The rearrangement joins TRBV7-8 to TRBJ1-1; the D gene is possibly TRBD1 (6 bases). Germline assignment: CDR1 SGHVS and CDR2 FQNEAQ. The CDR3 contains 16 residues. The V end was cut by 0 bases, the J end by 0 bases, with 11 bases between. CDR3 sequence: CASSLAYTGLNTEAFF. As DNA, the CDR3 is TGTGCCAGCAGCTTAGCTTACACAGGGTTGAACACTGAAGCTTTCTTT.

The sample holds a few counts of this clone. The rearrangement uses TRBV6-1 and TRBJ1-5, with D uncertain. CDR3 length: 15 residues. The V end lost 0 bases, the J end lost 7 bases, and 13 bases lay between the germline ends. In germline, CDR1 is MNHNS, CDR2 SASEGT. CDR3 in DNA: TGTGCCAGCAGTGAAGCACCGATACGGGGACAGCCCCAGCATTTT. Amino acids: CASSEAPIRGQPQHF.

V is TRBV19 and J is TRBJ1-5, with D unclear. Trimming removed 7 bases at V and 3 bases at J, with 22 bases between. Germline values: CDR1 LNHDA, CDR2 SQIVND (reference sequence). This CDR3 region has 17 residues. In DNA, the CDR3 is TGTGCCAGTACCGTATATGCCGGTGGAGGGAACAATCAGCCCCAGCATTTT. It specifies CASTVYAGGGNNQPQHF.

The chain has TRBV3-1 (or the pseudogene TRBV3-2) and TRBJ2-1, with TRBD2 matching 11 bases. V lost 6 bases, J lost 6 bases, and 1 base stayed unmatched. Germline V gene lookup returns CDR1 LGHDT and CDR2 YNNKEL (reference sequence). CDR3 length: 13 amino acids. CDR3 nucleotides: TGTGCCAGCAGACTAGCGGGGGTCAATGAGCAGTTCTTC. Protein product: CASRLAGVNEQFF.

The chain recombines TRBV28 with TRBJ1-5, with D maybe TRBD1 (6 bases). V was pared by 6 bases and J by 2 bases, with 17 bases between. The germline V gene has CDR1 MDHEN and CDR2 SYDVKM. The CDR3 has 16 residues. CDR3 sequence: CASREGNRVGNQPQHF. CDR3 DNA: TGTGCCAGCAGAGAGGGGAACAGGGTCGGCAATCAGCCCCAGCATTTT. Complete variable domain (other parts from reference TRBV28 and TRBJ1-5): DVKVTQSSRYLVKRTGEKVFLECVQDMDHENMFWYRQDPGLGLRLIYFSYDVKMKEKGDIPEGYSVSREKKERFSLILESASTNQTSMYLCASREGNRVGNQPQHFGDGTRLSIL.

This sequence joins TRBV30 and TRBJ1-2; D remains unclear. Trimming shortened V by 3 bases and J by 4 bases, and 12 bases separated the two germline ends. The CDR3 runs 13 residues. Germline V gene sequence: CDR1 GTSNPN, CDR2 SVGIG (reference sequence). The CDR3 loop is CAWSPDNGYGYTF. The CDR3 bases are TGTGCCTGGAGCCCAGACAATGGCTATGGCTACACCTTC.

A few counts support this clone. The V call is TRBV13, the J call TRBJ1-3, with D tentatively TRBD1 (5 bases). Germline CDR1 and CDR2: PRHDT and FYEKMQ (reference sequence). V lost 5 bases and J 0 bases, leaving 8 bases between the germline ends. The CDR3 extends over 14 amino acids. Written as DNA, the CDR3 is TGTGCCAGCAGCCCAGGGATCTCTGGAAACACCATATATTTT. Translated: CASSPGISGNTIYF.

This clone has only a few counts. As DNA, the CDR3 is TGTGCCAGTAGCCTACCCGACGGGACAGGGGGCGACTATGGCTACACCTTC. It yields the protein CASSLPDGTGGDYGYTF. The chain carries TRBV19 and TRBJ1-2, with 12 bases that match TRBD1. The CDR3 sequence is 17 residues long. Losses at the gene ends were 6 bases for V and 3 bases for J; bases not matched to a gene: 11. Germline CDR1 and CDR2: LNHDA and SQIVND (reference sequence).

This chain connects TRBV2 to TRBJ1-1; unclear D gene. The germline CDR1 and CDR2 sequences are SNHLY and FYNNEI. The V end was cut by 5 bases, the J end by 4 bases, with 23 bases between. The CDR3 consists of 17 residues. CDR3 residues: CASSSGISLNKGTEAFF. Here the CDR3 DNA reads TGTGCCAGCAGTTCCGGGATAAGTTTAAACAAAGGCACTGAAGCTTTCTTT.

This chain joins TRBV3-1 (or the pseudogene TRBV3-2) and TRBJ1-2; 11 bases fit TRBD1. CDR3 length: 15 residues. V gave up 4 bases and J gave up 1 base; unmatched junction bases: 2. CDR1 and CDR2 (germline): LGHDT, YNNKEL (reference sequence). CDR3 sequence (DNA): TGTGCCAGCAGCCCGGGGACAGGGGGTAACTATGGCTACACCTTC. Translating it yields CASSPGTGGNYGYTF.

The V call is TRBV28, the J call TRBJ2-7, with D tentatively TRBD1 (6 bases). Germline-derived CDR1 and CDR2 are MDHEN and SYDVKM. V lost 7 bases and J 2 bases, leaving 18 bases between the germline ends. There are 15 residues in the CDR3. The CDR3 region has the DNA TGTGCCAGCAACAGACCGGGACACCAAACCTACGAGCAGTACTTC. Amino acid sequence: CASNRPGHQTYEQYF.

The rearrangement joins TRBV10-3 to TRBJ1-5; the match to TRBD1 covers 7 bases. Germline values: CDR1 ENHRY, CDR2 SYGVKD. The CDR3 loop spans 14 amino acids. The V segment lost 2 bases and the J segment 3 bases; nucleotides outside the gene matches: 1. CDR3: CAISETGDNQPQHF. CDR3 in DNA: TGTGCCATCAGTGAGACAGGGGACAATCAGCCCCAGCATTTT.

This clone was observed a few times. The rearrangement uses TRBV4-2 and TRBJ2-7; 13 bases agree with TRBD2. The germline CDR1 and CDR2 sequences are LGHNA and YNFKEQ. This CDR3 spans 18 amino acids. V lost 1 base, J lost 4 bases, and 10 bases stayed unmatched. The CDR3 is CASSQAMLTSGGAYEQYF. The CDR3 DNA reads as TGTGCCAGCAGCCAAGCGATGCTTACTAGCGGGGGGGCTTACGAGCAGTACTTC.

This chain links TRBV7-8 with TRBJ2-1; possible D gene TRBD2, 6 bases. V dropped 5 bases and J dropped 5 bases, with 13 bases sitting between them. The CDR3 has 14 residues. Germline loops: CDR1 SGHVS, CDR2 FQNEAQ. CDR3 sequence: CASSPGLTDNEQFF. Written as DNA, the CDR3 is TGTGCCAGCAGCCCGGGACTTACCGACAATGAGCAGTTCTTC.

This chain connects TRBV6-5 to TRBJ2-5, with 9 positions matching TRBD1. This CDR3 contains 15 residues. The V gene's germline CDR1 is MNHEY and CDR2 SVGAGI. V dropped 4 bases and J dropped 3; count of bases not matched to a gene: 6. The CDR3 DNA is TGTGCCAGCAGTTTTGACCGGGACAGGGAAGAGACCCAGTACTTC. Translating it yields CASSFDRDREETQYF.

This chain joins TRBV10-3 and TRBJ1-6; perhaps TRBD1 as D (6 bases). V was pared by 0 bases and J by 10 bases, with 16 bases between. This CDR3 region has 16 residues. Germline loops: CDR1 ENHRY, CDR2 SYGVKD. CDR3: CAISESTGQSGSPLHF. In DNA, the CDR3 is TGTGCCATCAGTGAGTCGACCGGACAGAGTGGATCACCCCTCCACTTT.

The chain combines TRBV29-1 with TRBJ1-2, with TRBD1 matching over 7 bases. V lost 4 bases and J lost 4; bases outside the gene matches: 6. Germline CDR1 reads SQVTM; CDR2 reads ANQGSEA. CDR3 length: 13 amino acids. The CDR3 DNA sequence: TGCAGCGTTGTTTCCCGGGACAGCTATGGCTACACCTTC. Amino acid sequence: CSVVSRDSYGYTF. Variable domain in full (rest from reference TRBV29-1 and TRBJ1-2): SAVISQKPSRDICQRGTSLTIQCQVDSQVTMMFWYRQQPGQSLTLIATANQGSEATYESGFVIDKFPISRPNLTFSTLTVSNMSPEDSSIYLCSVVSRDSYGYTFGSGTRLTVV.

This clone was counted a few times. The CDR3 sequence: CASSVTGTGGLLGYTF. Here the CDR3 DNA reads TGTGCCAGCAGTGTTACCGGGACAGGGGGCTTGCTTGGCTACACCTTC. The genes are TRBV25-1 and TRBJ1-2, with 12 bases identical to TRBD1. Looked up from germline, CDR1 is MGHDK and CDR2 is SYGVNS. With 4 bases clipped from V and 7 bases from J, the junction kept 10 bases outside the gene matches. The CDR3 length is 16 residues.